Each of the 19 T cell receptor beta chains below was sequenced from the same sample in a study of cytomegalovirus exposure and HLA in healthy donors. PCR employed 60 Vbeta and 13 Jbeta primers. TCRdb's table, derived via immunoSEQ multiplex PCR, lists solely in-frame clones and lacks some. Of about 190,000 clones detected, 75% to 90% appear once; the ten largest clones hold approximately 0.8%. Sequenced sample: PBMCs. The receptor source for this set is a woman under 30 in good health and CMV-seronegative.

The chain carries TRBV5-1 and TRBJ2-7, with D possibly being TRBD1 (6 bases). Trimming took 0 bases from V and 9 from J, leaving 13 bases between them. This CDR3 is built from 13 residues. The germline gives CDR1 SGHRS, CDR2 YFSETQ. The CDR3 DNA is TGCGCCAGCAGCTTGGCGGCCCAGGGGCGGCAGTACTTC. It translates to CASSLAAQGRQYF.

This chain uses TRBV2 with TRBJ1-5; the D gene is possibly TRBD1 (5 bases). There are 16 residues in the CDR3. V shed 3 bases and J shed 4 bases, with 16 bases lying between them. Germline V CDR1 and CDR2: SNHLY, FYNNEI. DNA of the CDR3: TGTGCCAGCAGTGAGTTGGCAGGGATGTCAAATCAGCCCCAGCATTTT. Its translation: CASSELAGMSNQPQHF.

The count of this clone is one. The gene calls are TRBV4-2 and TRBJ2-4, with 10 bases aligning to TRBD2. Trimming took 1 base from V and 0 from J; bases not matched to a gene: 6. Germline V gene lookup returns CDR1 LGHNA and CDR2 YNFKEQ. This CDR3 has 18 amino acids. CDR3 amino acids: CASSQVGTSELAKNIQYF. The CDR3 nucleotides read TGTGCCAGCAGCCAAGTGGGGACTAGCGAACTAGCCAAAAACATTCAGTACTTC.

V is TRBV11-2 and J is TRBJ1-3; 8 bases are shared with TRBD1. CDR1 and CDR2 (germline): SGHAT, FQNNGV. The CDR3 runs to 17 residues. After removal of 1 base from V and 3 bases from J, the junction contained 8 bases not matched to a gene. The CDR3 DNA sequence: TGTGCCAGCAGCTTAGTGATGGACAGGGTCGTTGGAAACACCATATATTTT. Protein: CASSLVMDRVVGNTIYF.

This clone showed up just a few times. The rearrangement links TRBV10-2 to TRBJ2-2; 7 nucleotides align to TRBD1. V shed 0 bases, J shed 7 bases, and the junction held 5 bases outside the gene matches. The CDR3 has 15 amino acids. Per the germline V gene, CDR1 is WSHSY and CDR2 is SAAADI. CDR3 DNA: TGCGCCAGCAGTGAGTCGGCAGGGGGTAACGGGGAGCTGTTTTTT. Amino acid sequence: CASSESAGGNGELFF.

The CDR3 here is CASSAGGDTDTQYF. The CDR3 coding sequence is TGCGCCAGCAGTGCGGGGGGTGACACAGATACGCAGTATTTT. This sequence joins TRBV10-1 and TRBJ2-3, with 7 bases matching TRBD2. Germline-derived CDR1 and CDR2 are WNHNN and SYGVQD (reference sequence). J gave up 2 bases and V 4 bases, and 3 bases lay outside the gene matches. The CDR3 runs 14 residues.

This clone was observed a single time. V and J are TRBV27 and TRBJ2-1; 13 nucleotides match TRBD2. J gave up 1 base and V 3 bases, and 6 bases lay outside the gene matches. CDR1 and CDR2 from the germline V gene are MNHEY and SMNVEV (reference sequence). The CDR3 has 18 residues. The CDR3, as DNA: TGTGCCAGCAGTTTTCGGACTAGCGGGAGTGGGTCCTACAATGAGCAGTTCTTC. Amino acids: CASSFRTSGSGSYNEQFF.

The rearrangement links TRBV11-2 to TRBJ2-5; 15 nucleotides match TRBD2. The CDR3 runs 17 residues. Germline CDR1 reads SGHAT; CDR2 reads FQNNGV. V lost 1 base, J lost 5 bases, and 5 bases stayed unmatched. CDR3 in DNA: TGTGCCAGCAGCTTAGGGACTAGCGGGGGGGCCGAGGAGACCCAGTACTTC. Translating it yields CASSLGTSGGAEETQYF.

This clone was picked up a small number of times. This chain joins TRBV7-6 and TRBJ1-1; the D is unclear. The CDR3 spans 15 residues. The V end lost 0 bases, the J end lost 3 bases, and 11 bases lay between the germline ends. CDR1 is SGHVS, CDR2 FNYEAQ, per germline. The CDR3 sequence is CASSLANREDTEAFF. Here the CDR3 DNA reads TGTGCCAGCAGCTTAGCGAATCGAGAGGACACTGAAGCTTTCTTT.

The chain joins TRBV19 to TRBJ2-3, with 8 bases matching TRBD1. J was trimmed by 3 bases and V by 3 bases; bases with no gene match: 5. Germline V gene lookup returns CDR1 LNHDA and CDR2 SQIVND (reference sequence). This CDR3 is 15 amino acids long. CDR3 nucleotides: TGTGCCAGTAGTATCTCGCAGGGGGCTACAGATACGCAGTATTTT. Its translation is CASSISQGATDTQYF.

The CDR3 sequence is CSSGDSASGTEAFF. In DNA, the CDR3 is TGCAGCAGTGGGGACAGCGCTTCGGGGACTGAAGCTTTCTTT. The V call is TRBV29-1, the J call TRBJ1-1; 7 positions match TRBD1. Germline V gene lookup returns CDR1 SQVTM and CDR2 ANQGSEA. CDR3 size: 14 residues. Trimming at V came to 8 bases and at J to 5 bases, leaving 14 bases not matched to a gene.

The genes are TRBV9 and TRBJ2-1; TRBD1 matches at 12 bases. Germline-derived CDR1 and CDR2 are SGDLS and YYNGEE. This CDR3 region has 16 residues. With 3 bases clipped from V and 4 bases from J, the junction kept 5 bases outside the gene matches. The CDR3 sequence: CASSEEGQGAYNEQFF. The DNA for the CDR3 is TGTGCCAGCAGCGAGGAGGGACAGGGGGCGTACAATGAGCAGTTCTTC.

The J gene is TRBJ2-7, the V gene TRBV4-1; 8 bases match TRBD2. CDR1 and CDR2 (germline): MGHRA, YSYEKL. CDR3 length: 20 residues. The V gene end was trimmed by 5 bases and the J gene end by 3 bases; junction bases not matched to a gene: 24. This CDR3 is CASSSPGRREEGWGYYEQYF. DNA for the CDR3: TGCGCCAGCAGCTCCCCGGGGCGGCGGGAGGAGGGATGGGGGTACTACGAGCAGTACTTC.

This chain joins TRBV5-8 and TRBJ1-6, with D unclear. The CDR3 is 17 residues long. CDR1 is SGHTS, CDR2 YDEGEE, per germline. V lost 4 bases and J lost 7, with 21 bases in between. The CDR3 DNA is TGTGCCAGCAGCCAACCGGAGACTTACCACGGGAATTCACCCCTCCACTTT. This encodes CASSQPETYHGNSPLHF.

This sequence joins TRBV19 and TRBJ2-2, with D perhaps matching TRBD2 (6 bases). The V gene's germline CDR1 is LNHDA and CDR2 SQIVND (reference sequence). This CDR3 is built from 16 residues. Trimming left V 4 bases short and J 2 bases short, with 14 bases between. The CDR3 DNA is TGTGCCAGTAGTACTGGAGGGCAGGGAAACACCGGGGAGCTGTTTTTT. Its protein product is CASSTGGQGNTGELFF.

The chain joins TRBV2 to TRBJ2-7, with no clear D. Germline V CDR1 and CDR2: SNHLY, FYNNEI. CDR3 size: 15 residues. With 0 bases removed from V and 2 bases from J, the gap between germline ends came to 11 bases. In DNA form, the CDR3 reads TGTGCCAGCAGTGAAGCGAGACAAAGGACCTACGAGCAGTACTTC. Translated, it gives CASSEARQRTYEQYF.

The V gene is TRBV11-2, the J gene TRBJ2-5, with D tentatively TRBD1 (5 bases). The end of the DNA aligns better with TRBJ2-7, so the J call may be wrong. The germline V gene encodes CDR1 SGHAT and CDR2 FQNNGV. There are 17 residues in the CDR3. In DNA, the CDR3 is TGTGCCAGCAGCTTAGTGAAGGGCAGGGTGCAGCTCTACGAGCAGTACTTC. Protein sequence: CASSLVKGRVQLYEQYF.

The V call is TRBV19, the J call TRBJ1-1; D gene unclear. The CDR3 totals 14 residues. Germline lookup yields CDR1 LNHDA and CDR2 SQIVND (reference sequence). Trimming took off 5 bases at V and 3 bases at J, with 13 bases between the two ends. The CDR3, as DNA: TGTGCCAGTAGTCTCAACCACGGTTACACTGAAGCTTTCTTT. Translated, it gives CASSLNHGYTEAFF.

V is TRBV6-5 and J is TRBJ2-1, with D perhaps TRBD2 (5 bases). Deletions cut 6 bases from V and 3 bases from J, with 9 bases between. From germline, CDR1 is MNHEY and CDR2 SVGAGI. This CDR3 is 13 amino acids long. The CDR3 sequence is CASSLGDYNEQFF. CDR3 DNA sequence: TGTGCCAGCAGCCTCGGGGACTACAATGAGCAGTTCTTC.